These 17 T cell receptor beta chains were all obtained from the same sample, sequenced in a study of control samples from healthy donors and cancer patients (dated by TCRdb to about 2020). Libraries were constructed by the immunoSEQ multiplex PCR assay. TCRdb re-hosts the immuneACCESS table, in-frame sequences only. Its copies lack some clones; in the studies checked, an unresolved V gene accounts for under half of them, and the cause for the rest is not known. The sample includes tens of thousands of clones, with more than 85% observed a single time. The ten largest clones represent 0.75% to 0.95% of the sample. Sample: PBMCs. All receptors come from a man aged 25-45 years with colorectal cancer.

This chain joins TRBV5-6 and TRBJ1-1; a possible D gene is TRBD1 (5 bases). Per germline, CDR1 SGHDT and CDR2 YYEEEE. Between the trimmed V and J ends, which lost 0 bases and 5 bases, there was a span of 11 bases. This CDR3 is built from 14 residues. The CDR3 loop is CASSLVGTVTEAFF. CDR3 nucleotide sequence: TGTGCCAGCAGCTTGGTGGGGACTGTGACTGAAGCTTTCTTT. Full variable domain (missing parts from reference TRBV5-6 and TRBJ1-1): DAGVTQSPTHLIKTRGQQVTLRCSPKSGHDTVSWYQQALGQGPQFIFQYYEEEERQRGNFPDRFSGHQFPNYSSELNVNALLLGDSALYLCASSLVGTVTEAFFGQGTRLTVV.

The sample holds one count of this clone. The CDR3 region is CASSYSTQEYGYTF. CDR3 bases: TGTGCCAGCAGTTACTCGACCCAGGAGTATGGCTACACCTTC. This rearrangement joins TRBV6-5 to TRBJ1-2; D is unresolved. The CDR3 extends over 14 amino acids. Trimming cost V 0 bases and J 5 bases, with 10 bases left between them. Looked up from germline, CDR1 is MNHEY and CDR2 is SVGAGI.

In its sample, this clone was seen once. The limits of the CDR3 on the DNA are not certain, so only TCRdb's listed CDR3 is given. V usage is TRBV21-1 and J usage is TRBJ1-3. TRBV21-1 is listed as a pseudogene. 15 amino acids form the CDR3, both terminal residues included. CDR3 protein: CASSTYGCSGNTIYF.

This chain joins TRBV5-4 and TRBJ2-3, with 10 bases lining up with TRBD2. V gave up 1 base and J gave up 11 bases; unmatched junction bases: 7. The germline V gene has CDR1 SGHNT and CDR2 YYREEE (reference sequence). The CDR3 contains 14 residues. The CDR3 DNA is TGTGCCAGCAGCTTGCCGATAGCGGGGGGTGGGCAGTATTTT. Its protein is CASSLPIAGGGQYF. Combining the CDR3 with reference TRBV5-4 and TRBJ2-3 gives the whole variable domain ETGVTQSPTHLIKTRGQQVTLRCSSQSGHNTVSWYQQALGQGPQFIFQYYREEENGRGNFPPRFSGLQFPNYSSELNVNALELDDSALYLCASSLPIAGGGQYFGPGTRLTVL.

J is TRBJ1-5 and V is TRBV6-2 or TRBV6-3; D is ambiguous. Germline-derived CDR1 and CDR2 are MNHEY and SVGEGT. CDR3 length equals 19 residues. V dropped 0 bases and J dropped 4 bases, with 22 bases sitting between them. CDR3 sequence reads: CASSYSDHAGRPLNQPQHF. The CDR3 nucleotides are TGTGCCAGCAGTTACTCCGACCACGCCGGGAGGCCATTAAATCAGCCCCAGCATTTT.

The V and J genes are TRBV19 and TRBJ1-5, with D maybe TRBD1 (5 bases). With 3 bases removed from V and 0 bases from J, the gap between germline ends came to 12 bases. Germline V gene data show CDR1 as LNHDA and CDR2 as SQIVND (reference sequence). The CDR3 loop spans 16 amino acids. The CDR3 bases are TGTGCCAGTAGTATCCCCGAGACAGTTAGCAATCAGCCCCAGCATTTT. It yields the protein CASSIPETVSNQPQHF.

The CDR3 nucleotides are TGTGCCAGCAGCCCCGCCCCACAGTCGTTACAGACCGGCTACACCTTC. This gives the protein CASSPAPQSLQTGYTF. The J gene is TRBJ1-2, the V gene TRBV5-4; D remains unclear. The CDR3 extends over 16 amino acids. The V end lost 4 bases, the J end lost 8 bases, and 24 bases lay between the germline ends. Germline lookup yields CDR1 SGHNT and CDR2 YYREEE (reference sequence).

The V gene is TRBV7-2, the J gene TRBJ1-1; D not certain. Trimming shortened V by 2 bases and J by 6 bases, and 16 bases separated the two germline ends. Germline V gene data show CDR1 as SGHTA and CDR2 as FQGNSA. This CDR3 spans 15 amino acids. The CDR3 DNA follows: TGTGCCAGCAGCTTAACCAGCGGTGGAGTGGCTGAAGCTTTCTTT. Protein: CASSLTSGGVAEAFF.

The chain links TRBV5-6 to TRBJ2-3, with D perhaps TRBD2 (5 bases). The CDR3 contains 13 residues. In germline, CDR1 is SGHDT, CDR2 YYEEEE. V lost 3 bases and J lost 2, with 7 bases in between. CDR3 sequence reads: CASSSTITDTQYF. The CDR3 coding sequence is TGTGCCAGCAGCTCGACTATCACAGATACGCAGTATTTT. The full variable domain, with the rest looked up from reference TRBV5-6 and TRBJ2-3, is DAGVTQSPTHLIKTRGQQVTLRCSPKSGHDTVSWYQQALGQGPQFIFQYYEEEERQRGNFPDRFSGHQFPNYSSELNVNALLLGDSALYLCASSSTITDTQYFGPGTRLTVL.

The chain joins TRBV4-2 to TRBJ2-4; 7 bases fit TRBD1. The CDR3 consists of 15 residues. Germline V gene data show CDR1 as LGHNA and CDR2 as YNFKEQ. V dropped 0 bases and J dropped 9; count of bases not matched to a gene: 8. As DNA, the CDR3 is TGTGCCAGCAGCCAAGATGTGGCATCAGGGGGCATTCAGTACTTC. It specifies CASSQDVASGGIQYF.

The genes are TRBV4-2 and TRBJ2-7; the match to TRBD1 covers 9 bases. Germline CDR1 and CDR2: LGHNA and YNFKEQ. The CDR3 sequence is 17 residues long. The J segment lost 0 bases and the V segment lost 3 bases, leaving 9 bases of the junction unmatched. CDR3 nucleotides: TGTGCCAGCAGCCACCCCTGGGAGACAGGGGGCTCCTACGAGCAGTACTTC. Protein sequence: CASSHPWETGGSYEQYF.

The chain couples TRBV19 to TRBJ2-3, with D possibly being TRBD2 (6 bases). From germline, CDR1 is LNHDA and CDR2 SQIVND (reference sequence). The CDR3 covers 13 residues. The V end lost 4 bases, the J end lost 5 bases, and 10 bases lay between the germline ends. CDR3 in DNA: TGTGCCAGTAGTACCCCCGGGGGAGATACGCAGTATTTT. Protein: CASSTPGGDTQYF.

The chain has TRBV6-5 and TRBJ1-1, with D tentatively TRBD1 (5 bases). The CDR3 contains 14 residues. Germline-derived CDR1 and CDR2 are MNHEY and SVGAGI. Trimming removed 7 bases at V and 6 bases at J, with 18 bases between. The CDR3 region is CASNPRELWPEAFF. The CDR3 coding sequence is TGTGCCAGCAATCCCAGGGAACTTTGGCCTGAAGCTTTCTTT.

This clone was counted between two and nine times. The rearrangement uses TRBV7-9 and TRBJ2-1, with D maybe TRBD1 (6 bases). The CDR3 length is 15 residues. V gave up 7 bases and J gave up 0 bases, with 13 bases separating them. Germline values: CDR1 SEHNR, CDR2 FQNEAQ (reference sequence). In DNA form, the CDR3 reads TGTGCCAGCACCATAAGGGGGTCCTCCTACAATGAGCAGTTCTTC. As protein: CASTIRGSSYNEQFF. The variable domain in full, with the rest retrieved from reference TRBV7-9 and TRBJ2-1, is DTGVSQNPRHKITKRGQNVTFRCDPISEHNRLYWYRQTLGQGPEFLTYFQNEAQLEKSRLLSDRFSAERPKGSFSTLEIQRTEQGDSAMYLCASTIRGSSYNEQFFGPGTRLTVL.

This clone has more than one count but fewer than ten. V and J are TRBV5-1 and TRBJ1-4, with no clear D. CDR3 length: 15 amino acids. V lost 4 bases and J 3 bases, leaving 13 bases between the germline ends. The germline V gene encodes CDR1 SGHRS and CDR2 YFSETQ. The CDR3 is CASSPLMGSNEKLFF. In nucleotides, the CDR3 is TGCGCCAGCAGCCCGCTAATGGGATCTAATGAAAAACTGTTTTTT.

The chain has TRBV5-1 and TRBJ2-6, with D unclear. Per the germline V gene, CDR1 is SGHRS and CDR2 is YFSETQ. Trimming left V 2 bases short and J 0 bases short, with 12 bases between. This CDR3 is 17 amino acids long. CDR3 region: CASSLERQSSGANVLTF. The CDR3 region has the DNA TGCGCCAGCAGCTTAGAACGACAAAGCTCTGGGGCCAACGTCCTGACTTTC.

The chain combines TRBV6-6 with TRBJ1-1, with TRBD1 identical over 9 bases. The CDR3 runs 16 residues. The V gene's germline CDR1 is MNHNY and CDR2 SVGAGI (reference sequence). J was trimmed by 1 base and V by 6 bases; bases with no gene match: 9. CDR3 bases: TGTGCCAGCAGACACGGACAGGGGCGAGGGAACACTGAAGCTTTCTTT. As protein: CASRHGQGRGNTEAFF.